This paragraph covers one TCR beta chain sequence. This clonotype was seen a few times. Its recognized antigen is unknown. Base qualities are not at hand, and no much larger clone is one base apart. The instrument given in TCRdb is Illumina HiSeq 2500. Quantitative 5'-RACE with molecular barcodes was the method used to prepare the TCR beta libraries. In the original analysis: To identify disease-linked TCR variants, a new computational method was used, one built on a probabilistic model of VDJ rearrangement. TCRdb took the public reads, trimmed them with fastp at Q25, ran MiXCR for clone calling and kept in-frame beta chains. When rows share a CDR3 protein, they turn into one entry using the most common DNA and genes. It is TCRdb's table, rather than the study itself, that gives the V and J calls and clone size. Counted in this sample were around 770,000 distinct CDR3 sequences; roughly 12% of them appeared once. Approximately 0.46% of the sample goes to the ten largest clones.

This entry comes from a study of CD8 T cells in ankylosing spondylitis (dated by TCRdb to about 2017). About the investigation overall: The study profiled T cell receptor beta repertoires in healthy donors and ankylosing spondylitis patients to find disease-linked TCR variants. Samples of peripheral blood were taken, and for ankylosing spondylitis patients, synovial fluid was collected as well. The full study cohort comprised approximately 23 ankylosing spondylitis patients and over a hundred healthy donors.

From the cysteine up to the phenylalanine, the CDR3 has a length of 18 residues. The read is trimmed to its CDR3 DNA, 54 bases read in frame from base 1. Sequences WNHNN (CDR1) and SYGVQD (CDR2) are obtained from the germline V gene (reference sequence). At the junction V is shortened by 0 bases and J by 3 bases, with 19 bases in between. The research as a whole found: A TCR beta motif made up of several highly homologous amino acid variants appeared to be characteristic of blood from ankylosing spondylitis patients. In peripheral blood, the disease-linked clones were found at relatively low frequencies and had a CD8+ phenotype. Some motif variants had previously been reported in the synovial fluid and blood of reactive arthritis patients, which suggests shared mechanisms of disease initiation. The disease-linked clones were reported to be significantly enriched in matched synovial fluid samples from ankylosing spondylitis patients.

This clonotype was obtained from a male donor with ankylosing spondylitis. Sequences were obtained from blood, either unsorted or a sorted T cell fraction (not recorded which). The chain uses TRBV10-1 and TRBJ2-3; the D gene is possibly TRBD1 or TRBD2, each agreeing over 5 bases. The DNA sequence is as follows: TGCGCCAGCAGTGAGTCGGGCGTTACCGGGACCAAAACAGATACGCAGTATTTT. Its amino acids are CASSESGVTGTKTDTQYF.